This record concerns one TCR beta chain sequence. These data come from a study of control samples from healthy donors and cancer patients. The assay was immunoSEQ multiplex PCR, and TCRdb's table has in-frame clones only and misses some. This sample yields 95,000 to 130,000 clones, of which 88% are seen a single time; 2.3% belongs to the top ten. Germline V lookup: CDR1 SGHVS, CDR2 FQNEAQ. This CDR3 is 13 amino acids long. V shed 5 bases and J shed 7 bases, with 14 bases lying between them. The chain carries TRBV7-8 and TRBJ1-2; possibly TRBD1 for D (6 bases). Sequenced: blood. The sequence was obtained from a woman between 65 and 79 years old in good health. The CDR3 spells CASSPYREGGYTF. The CDR3 bases are TGTGCCAGCAGCCCCTACAGGGAGGGTGGCTACACCTTC.